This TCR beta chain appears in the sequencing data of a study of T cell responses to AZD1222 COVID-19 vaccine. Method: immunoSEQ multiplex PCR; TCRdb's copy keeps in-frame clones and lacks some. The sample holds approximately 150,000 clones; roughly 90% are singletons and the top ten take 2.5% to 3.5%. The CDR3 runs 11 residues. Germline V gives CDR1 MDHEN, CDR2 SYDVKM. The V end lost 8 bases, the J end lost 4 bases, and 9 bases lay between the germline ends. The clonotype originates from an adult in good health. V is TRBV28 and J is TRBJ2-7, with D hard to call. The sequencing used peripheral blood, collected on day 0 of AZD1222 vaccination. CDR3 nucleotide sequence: TGTGCCAGCCCCATACCGTACGAGCAGTACTTC. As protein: CASPIPYEQYF. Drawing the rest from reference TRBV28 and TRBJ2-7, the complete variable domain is DVKVTQSSRYLVKRTGEKVFLECVQDMDHENMFWYRQDPGLGLRLIYFSYDVKMKEKGDIPEGYSVSREKKERFSLILESASTNQTSMYLCASPIPYEQYFGPGTRLTVT.